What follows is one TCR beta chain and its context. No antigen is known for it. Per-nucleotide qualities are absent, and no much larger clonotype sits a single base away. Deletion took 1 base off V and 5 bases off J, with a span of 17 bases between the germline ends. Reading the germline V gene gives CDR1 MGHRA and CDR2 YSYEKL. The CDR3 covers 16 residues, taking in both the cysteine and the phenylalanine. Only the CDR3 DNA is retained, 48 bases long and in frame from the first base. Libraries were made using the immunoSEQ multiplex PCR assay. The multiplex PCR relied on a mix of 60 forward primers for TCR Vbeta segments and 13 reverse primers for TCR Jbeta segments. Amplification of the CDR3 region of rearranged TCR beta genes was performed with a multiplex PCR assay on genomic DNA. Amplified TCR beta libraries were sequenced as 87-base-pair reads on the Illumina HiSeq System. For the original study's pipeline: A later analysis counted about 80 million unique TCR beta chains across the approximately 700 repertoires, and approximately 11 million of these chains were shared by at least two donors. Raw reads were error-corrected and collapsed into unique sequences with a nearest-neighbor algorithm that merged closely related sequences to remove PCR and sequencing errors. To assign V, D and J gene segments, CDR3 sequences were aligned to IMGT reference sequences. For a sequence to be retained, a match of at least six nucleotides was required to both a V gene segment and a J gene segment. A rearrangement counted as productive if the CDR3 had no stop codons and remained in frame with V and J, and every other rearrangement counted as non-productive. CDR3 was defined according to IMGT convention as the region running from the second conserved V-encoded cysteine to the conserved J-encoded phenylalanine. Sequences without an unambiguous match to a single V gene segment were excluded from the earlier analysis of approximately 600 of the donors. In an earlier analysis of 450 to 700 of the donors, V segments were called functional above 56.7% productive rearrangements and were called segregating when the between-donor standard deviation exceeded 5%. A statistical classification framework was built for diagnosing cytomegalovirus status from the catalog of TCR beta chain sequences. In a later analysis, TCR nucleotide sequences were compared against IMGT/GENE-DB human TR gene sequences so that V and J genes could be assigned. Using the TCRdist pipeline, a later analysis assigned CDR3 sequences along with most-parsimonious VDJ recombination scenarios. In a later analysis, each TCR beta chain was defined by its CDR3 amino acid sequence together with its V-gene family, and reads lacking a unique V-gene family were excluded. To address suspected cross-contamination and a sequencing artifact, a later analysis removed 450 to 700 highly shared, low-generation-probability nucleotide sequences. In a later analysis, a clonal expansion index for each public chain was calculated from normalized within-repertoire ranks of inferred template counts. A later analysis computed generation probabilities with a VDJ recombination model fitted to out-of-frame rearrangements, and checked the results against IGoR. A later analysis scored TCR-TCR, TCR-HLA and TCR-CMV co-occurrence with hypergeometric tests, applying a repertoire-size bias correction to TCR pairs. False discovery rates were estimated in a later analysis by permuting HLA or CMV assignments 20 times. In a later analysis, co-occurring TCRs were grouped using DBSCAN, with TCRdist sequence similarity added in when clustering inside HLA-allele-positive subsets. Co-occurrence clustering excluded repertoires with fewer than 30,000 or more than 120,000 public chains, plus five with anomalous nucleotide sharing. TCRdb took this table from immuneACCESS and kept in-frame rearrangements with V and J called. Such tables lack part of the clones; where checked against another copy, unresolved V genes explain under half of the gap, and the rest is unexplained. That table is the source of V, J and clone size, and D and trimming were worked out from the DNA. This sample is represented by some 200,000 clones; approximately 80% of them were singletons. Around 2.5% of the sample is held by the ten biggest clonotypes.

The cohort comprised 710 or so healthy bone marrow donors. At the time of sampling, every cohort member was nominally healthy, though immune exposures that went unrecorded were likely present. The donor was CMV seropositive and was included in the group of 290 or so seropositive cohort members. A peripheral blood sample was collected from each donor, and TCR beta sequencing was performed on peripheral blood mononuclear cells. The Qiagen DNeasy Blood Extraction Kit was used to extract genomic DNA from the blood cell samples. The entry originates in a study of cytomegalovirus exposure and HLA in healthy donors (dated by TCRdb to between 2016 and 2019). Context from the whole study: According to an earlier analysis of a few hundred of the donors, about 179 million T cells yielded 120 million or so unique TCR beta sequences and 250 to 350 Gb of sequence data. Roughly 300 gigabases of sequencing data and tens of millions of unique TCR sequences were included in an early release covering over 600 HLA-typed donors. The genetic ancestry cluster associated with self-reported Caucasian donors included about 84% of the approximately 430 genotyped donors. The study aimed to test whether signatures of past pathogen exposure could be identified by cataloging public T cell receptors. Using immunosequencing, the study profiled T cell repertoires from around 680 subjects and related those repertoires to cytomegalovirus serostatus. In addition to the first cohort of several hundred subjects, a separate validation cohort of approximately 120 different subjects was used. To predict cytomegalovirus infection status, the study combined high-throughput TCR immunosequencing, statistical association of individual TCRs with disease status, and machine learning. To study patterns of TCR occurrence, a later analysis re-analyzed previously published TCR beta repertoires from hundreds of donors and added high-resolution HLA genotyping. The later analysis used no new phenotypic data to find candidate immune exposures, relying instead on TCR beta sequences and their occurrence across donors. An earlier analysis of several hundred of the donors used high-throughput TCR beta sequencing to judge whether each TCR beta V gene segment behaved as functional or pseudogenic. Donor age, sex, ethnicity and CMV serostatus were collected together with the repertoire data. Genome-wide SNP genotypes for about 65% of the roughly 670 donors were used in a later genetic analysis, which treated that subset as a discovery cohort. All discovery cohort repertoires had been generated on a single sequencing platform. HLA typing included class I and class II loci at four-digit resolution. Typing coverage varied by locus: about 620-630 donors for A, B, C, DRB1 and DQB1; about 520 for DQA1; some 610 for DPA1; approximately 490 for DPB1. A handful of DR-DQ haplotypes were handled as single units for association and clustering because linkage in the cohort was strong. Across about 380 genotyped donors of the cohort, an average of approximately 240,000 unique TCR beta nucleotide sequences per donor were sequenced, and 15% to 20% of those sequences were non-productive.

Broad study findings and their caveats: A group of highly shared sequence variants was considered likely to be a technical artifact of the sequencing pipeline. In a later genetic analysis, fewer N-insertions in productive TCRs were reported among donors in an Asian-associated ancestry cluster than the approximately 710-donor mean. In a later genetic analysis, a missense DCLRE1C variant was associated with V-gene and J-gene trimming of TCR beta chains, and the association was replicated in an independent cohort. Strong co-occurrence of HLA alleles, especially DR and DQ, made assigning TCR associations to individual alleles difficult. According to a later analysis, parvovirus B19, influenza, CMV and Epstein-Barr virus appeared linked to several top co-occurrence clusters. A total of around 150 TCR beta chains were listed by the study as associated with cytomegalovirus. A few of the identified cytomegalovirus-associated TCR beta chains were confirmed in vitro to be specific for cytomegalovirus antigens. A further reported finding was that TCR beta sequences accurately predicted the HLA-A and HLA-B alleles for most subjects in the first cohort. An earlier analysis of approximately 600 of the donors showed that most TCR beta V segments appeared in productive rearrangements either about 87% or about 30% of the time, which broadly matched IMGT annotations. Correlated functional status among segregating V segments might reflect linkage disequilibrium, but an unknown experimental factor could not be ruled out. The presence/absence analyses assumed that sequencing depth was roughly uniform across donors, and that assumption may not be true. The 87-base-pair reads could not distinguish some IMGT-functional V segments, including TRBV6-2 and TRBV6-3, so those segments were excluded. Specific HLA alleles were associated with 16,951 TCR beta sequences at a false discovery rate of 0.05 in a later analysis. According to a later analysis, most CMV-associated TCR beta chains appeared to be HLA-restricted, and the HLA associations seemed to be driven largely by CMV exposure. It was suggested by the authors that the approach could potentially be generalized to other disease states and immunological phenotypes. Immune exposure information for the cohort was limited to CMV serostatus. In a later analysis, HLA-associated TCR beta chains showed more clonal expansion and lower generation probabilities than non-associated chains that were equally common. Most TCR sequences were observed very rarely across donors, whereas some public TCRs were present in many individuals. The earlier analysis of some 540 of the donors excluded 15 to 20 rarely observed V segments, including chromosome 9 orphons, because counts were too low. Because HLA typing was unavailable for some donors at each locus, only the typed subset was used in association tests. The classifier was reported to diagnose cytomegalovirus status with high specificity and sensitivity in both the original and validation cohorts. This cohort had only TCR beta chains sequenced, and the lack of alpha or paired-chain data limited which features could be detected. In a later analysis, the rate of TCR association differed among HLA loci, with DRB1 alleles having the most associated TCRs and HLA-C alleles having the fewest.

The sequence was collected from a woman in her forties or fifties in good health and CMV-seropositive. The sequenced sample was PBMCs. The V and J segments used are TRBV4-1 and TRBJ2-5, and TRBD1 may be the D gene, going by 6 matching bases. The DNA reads TGCGCCAGCAGCCAAGTCCAGGGGCCTCCGTGGGAGACCCAGTACTTC. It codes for CASSQVQGPPWETQYF.